This T cell receptor beta chain was recovered during a study of metastatic and nonmetastatic thyroid tumors. None of the patients had undergone any treatment ahead of thyroid surgery. The germline V gene encodes CDR1 WNHNN and CDR2 SYGVQD (reference sequence). The CDR3 has 14 amino acids. Trimming left V 6 bases short and J 2 bases short, with 13 bases between. TCRdb re-analyzed the PCR reads using MiXCR. The sample lists almost 25,000 clones; 10% to 15% were seen once. There are many counts of this clone. Sequencing used blood. The TCR was taken from a female donor with papillary thyroid cancer or a benign thyroid nodule (not recorded which). Some clones in this sample may be carry-over from other donors' samples. The chain uses TRBV10-1 and TRBJ1-2; D might be TRBD1 (6 bases). The CDR3: CASRGADKNYGYTF. DNA for the CDR3: TGCGCCAGCAGGGGGGCAGATAAGAACTATGGCTACACCTTC.